This TCR beta chain was retrieved from a study of shared clonotypes between healthy human individuals. On the study more broadly: Donors, aged 18 to 49, were a couple of women and a few men. For every donor, three CD4 naive, three CD4 memory, two CD8 naive and one CD8 memory plates were used.

The table came from immunoSEQ multiplex PCR; TCRdb's copy has only in-frame clones and leaves some out. The sample consists of 2 million to 2.5 million clones, about 94% of them appearing once. Study observations and caveats: The sharing of 5% to 5.5% of naive CD4 clonotypes was seen across a handful of donors.

Remarks on this clone: No antigen is known for it.

From germline, CDR1 is SEHNR and CDR2 FQNEAQ (reference sequence). The CDR3 loop spans 16 amino acids. V was shortened by 0 bases and J by 5 bases, with 16 bases between the two germline ends. V usage is TRBV7-9 and J usage is TRBJ1-2; a possible D gene is TRBD1 (5 bases). This clonotype originated in a young man in good health. What was sequenced was naive CD4+ T cells sorted from blood. Specified subset: CD45RA+ positively selected. CDR3 DNA sequence: TGTGCCAGCAGCTTAGCAGACTCCAGGGCTTGGTATGGCTACACCTTC. Translated, it gives CASSLADSRAWYGYTF.